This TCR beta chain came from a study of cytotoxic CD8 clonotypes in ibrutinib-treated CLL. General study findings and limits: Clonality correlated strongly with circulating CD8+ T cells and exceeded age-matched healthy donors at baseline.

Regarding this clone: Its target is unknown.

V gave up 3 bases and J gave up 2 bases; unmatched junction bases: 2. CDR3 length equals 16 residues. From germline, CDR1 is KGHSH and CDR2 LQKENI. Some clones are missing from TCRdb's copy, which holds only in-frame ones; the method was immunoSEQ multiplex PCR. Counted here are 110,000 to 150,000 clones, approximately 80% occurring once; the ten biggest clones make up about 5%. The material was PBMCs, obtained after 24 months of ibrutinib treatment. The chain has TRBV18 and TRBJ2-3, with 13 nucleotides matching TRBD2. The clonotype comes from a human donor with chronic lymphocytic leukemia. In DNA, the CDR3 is TGTGCCAGCTCACCTGGACTAGCGGGGGCCACAGATACGCAGTATTTT. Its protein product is CASSPGLAGATDTQYF.